The rows below give T cell receptor beta chains drawn from one sample of a study of CD8 T cells in Susac syndrome. In TCRdb, the immunoSEQ multiplex PCR reads were re-called with MiXCR into one record per CDR3 protein. The data show approximately 180,000 distinct CDR3 sequences, with roughly 95% seen just once and approximately 0.1% held by the top ten. Sequenced sample: CD4+ T cells from PBMCs. These receptors originate from a human donor with multiple sclerosis. Both conserved end residues are part of each CDR3. The D gene is left open where the match is weak. The listing skips clone size in some rows; elsewhere it reads once, few, many or a size class.

D: .
size: .
V: TRBV3-1
J: TRBJ1-5
CDR3: CASSRAGNNNQPQHF
DNA: TGTGCCAGCAGCCGAGCAGGGAATAACAATCAGCCCCAGCATTTT

D: .
size: .
V: TRBV5-1
J: TRBJ2-5
CDR3: CASSLSKETQYF
DNA: TGCGCCAGCAGCCTATCTAAGGAGACCCAGTACTTC

D: TRBD2
size: once
V: TRBV29-1
J: TRBJ2-5
CDR3: CSAGLAGIRETQYF
DNA: TGCAGCGCGGGACTAGCGGGTATTCGAGAGACCCAGTACTTC

D: .
size: .
V: TRBV30
J: TRBJ1-1
CDR3: CAWSGGHRTEAFF
DNA: TGTGCCTGGAGTGGGGGCCATAGGACTGAAGCTTTCTTT

D: .
size: .
V: TRBV28
J: TRBJ2-7
CDR3: CASSFQNYEQYF
DNA: TGTGCCAGCAGTTTTCAGAACTACGAGCAGTACTTC

D: .
size: .
V: TRBV18
J: TRBJ2-7
CDR3: CASSPRGAKLYEQYF
DNA: TGTGCCAGCTCGCCCAGGGGAGCGAAGTTGTACGAGCAGTACTTC

D: .
size: .
V: TRBV9
J: TRBJ1-2
CDR3: CASSLLPDGGGYTF
DNA: TGTGCCAGCAGCTTACTCCCGGATGGGGGAGGCTACACCTTC

D: TRBD1
size: .
V: TRBV7-9
J: TRBJ1-6
CDR3: CASSSRQGMDSPLHF
DNA: TGTGCCAGCAGCTCCCGACAGGGTATGGATTCACCCCTCCACTTT

D: TRBD2
size: .
V: TRBV20-1
J: TRBJ2-7
CDR3: CSARPTSGVIKYEQYF
DNA: TGCAGTGCTAGACCCACTAGCGGGGTAATCAAGTACGAGCAGTACTTC

D: .
size: .
V: TRBV12-5
J: TRBJ1-3
CDR3: CASGWQTEFGNTIYF
DNA: TGTGCTAGTGGTTGGCAGACAGAATTCGGAAACACCATATATTTT

D: .
size: .
V: TRBV7-2
J: TRBJ1-6
CDR3: CASSHFEARDLNSPLHF
DNA: TGTGCCAGCAGTCACTTTGAGGCCCGCGACCTTAATTCACCCCTCCACTTT

D: .
size: .
V: TRBV20-1
J: TRBJ1-4
CDR3: CSLLRRDEKLFF
DNA: TGCAGTCTGTTGAGGAGGGATGAAAAACTGTTTTTT

D: .
size: .
V: TRBV30
J: TRBJ2-3
CDR3: CAWSVGDADTQYF
DNA: TGTGCCTGGAGTGTAGGGGATGCAGATACGCAGTATTTT

D: TRBD1
size: .
V: TRBV5-6
J: TRBJ1-2
CDR3: CASSHRPGQGVSGYTF
DNA: TGTGCCAGCAGCCACCGTCCGGGACAGGGGGTGTCCGGCTACACCTTC

D: .
size: .
V: TRBV15
J: TRBJ1-1
CDR3: CATTTGLGRETLNTEAFF
DNA: TGTGCCACCACAACAGGGCTCGGGAGGGAGACCTTGAACACTGAAGCTTTCTTT

D: .
size: .
V: TRBV20-1
J: TRBJ2-5
CDR3: CSASVGVVETQYF
DNA: TGCAGTGCCTCCGTAGGGGTTGTAGAGACCCAGTACTTC

D: .
size: .
V: TRBV30
J: TRBJ1-2
CDR3: CAWSVTSLNYGYTF
DNA: TGTGCCTGGAGTGTAACCTCCCTTAACTATGGCTACACCTTC

D: TRBD1
size: once
V: TRBV20-1
J: TRBJ1-2
CDR3: CSARERTGKGYTF
DNA: TGCAGTGCTAGAGAACGGACAGGGAAGGGCTACACCTTC

D: .
size: .
V: TRBV30
J: TRBJ1-2
CDR3: CAWTIARGQNYGYTF
DNA: TGTGCCTGGACTATCGCTCGAGGACAGAACTATGGCTACACCTTC

D: .
size: .
V: TRBV27
J: TRBJ1-2
CDR3: CASSRRAGYGYTF
DNA: TGTGCCAGCAGCCGCAGGGCCGGCTATGGCTACACCTTC

D: TRBD2
size: .
V: TRBV20-1
J: TRBJ2-5
CDR3: CSARSFGTSGGAAETQYF
DNA: TGCAGTGCTAGATCATTCGGGACTAGCGGGGGGGCGGCAGAGACCCAGTACTTC

D: TRBD1
size: once
V: TRBV24-1
J: TRBJ2-7
CDR3: CATRSPHRGANSEQYF
DNA: TGTGCCACCAGAAGCCCGCACAGGGGCGCGAACTCCGAGCAGTACTTC

D: .
size: .
V: TRBV27
J: TRBJ2-7
CDR3: CASSSTGPYEQYF
DNA: TGTGCCAGCAGTTCAACAGGGCCGTACGAGCAGTACTTC

D: .
size: .
V: TRBV7-9
J: TRBJ2-1
CDR3: CASSSSGLNEQFF
DNA: TGTGCCAGCAGCTCGTCTGGTCTCAATGAGCAGTTCTTC

D: .
size: .
V: TRBV7-9
J: TRBJ1-5
CDR3: CASSSDRGNQPQHF
DNA: TGTGCCAGCAGCTCGGACAGAGGCAATCAGCCCCAGCATTTT

D: .
size: .
V: TRBV6-2/TRBV6-3
J: TRBJ2-1
CDR3: CASSSSRGQFF
DNA: TGTGCCAGCAGTAGCTCTAGAGGGCAGTTCTTC

D: TRBD2
size: .
V: TRBV12-3/TRBV12-4
J: TRBJ2-1
CDR3: CASSLDGGGNEQFF
DNA: TGTGCCAGCAGTTTAGATGGCGGGGGGAATGAGCAGTTCTTC